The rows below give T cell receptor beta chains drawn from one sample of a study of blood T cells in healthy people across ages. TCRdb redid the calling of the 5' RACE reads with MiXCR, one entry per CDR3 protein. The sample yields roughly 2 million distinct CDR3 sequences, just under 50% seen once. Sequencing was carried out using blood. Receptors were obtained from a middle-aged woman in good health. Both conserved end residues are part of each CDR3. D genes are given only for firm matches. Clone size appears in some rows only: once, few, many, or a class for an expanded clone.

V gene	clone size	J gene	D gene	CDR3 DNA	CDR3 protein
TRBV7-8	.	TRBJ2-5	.	TGTGCCAGCAGCTCGCAGGGGCCGCGCCCGTACCAAGAGACCCAGTACTTC	CASSSQGPRPYQETQYF
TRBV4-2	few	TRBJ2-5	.	TGTGCCAGCAGCCAAGTGGGGCCCCGAGAGACCCAGTACTTC	CASSQVGPRETQYF
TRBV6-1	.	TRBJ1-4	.	TGTGCCAGCAAGCCGGGACCGAGCAATGAAAAACTGTTTTTT	CASKPGPSNEKLFF
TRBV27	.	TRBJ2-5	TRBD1	TGTGCCAGCAGTTTATACCAGGGGGTGTCAGAGACCCAGTACTTC	CASSLYQGVSETQYF
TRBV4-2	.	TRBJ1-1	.	TGTGCCAGCACCTCTATGTACAGATTGAACACTGAAGCTTTCTTT	CASTSMYRLNTEAFF
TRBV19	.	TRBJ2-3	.	TGTGCCAGTAGTCGACGTAACCCAGATACGCAGTATTTT	CASSRRNPDTQYF
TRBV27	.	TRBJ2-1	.	TGTGCCAGCAGTCCCACGGGGACGATTTACAATGAGCGGTTCTTC	CASSPTGTIYNERFF
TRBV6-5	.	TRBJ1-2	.	TGTGCCAGCAGTTACTCTGAGGGCGTTAATGGCTACACCTTC	CASSYSEGVNGYTF
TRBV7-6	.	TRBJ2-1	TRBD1	TGTGCCAGCAGCTTAGATGCAGGGGGCGCTAGGAATGAGCAGTTCTTC	CASSLDAGGARNEQFF
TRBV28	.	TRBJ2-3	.	TGTGCCAGCAGACAGGACTATACGCAGTATTTT	CASRQDYTQYF
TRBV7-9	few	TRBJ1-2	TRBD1	TGTGCCAGCAGCTCAGGGGGACCCCTTGACTATGGCTACACCTTC	CASSSGGPLDYGYTF
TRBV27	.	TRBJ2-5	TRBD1	TGTGCCAGCAGTTTTCACGACAGGGGGGGAGCTGAGACCCAGTACTTC	CASSFHDRGGAETQYF
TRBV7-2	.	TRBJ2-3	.	TGTGCCAGCAGCTTAGGAGAAGGGGGTATAGGAGATACGCAGTATTTT	CASSLGEGGIGDTQYF
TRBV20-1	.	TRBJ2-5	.	TGCAGTGCTAGAAAGCAGAACCAAGAGACCCAGTACTTC	CSARKQNQETQYF
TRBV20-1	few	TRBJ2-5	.	TGCAGTGCTGGGGCCGCACGGGAGACCCAGTACTTC	CSAGAARETQYF
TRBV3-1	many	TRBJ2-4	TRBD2	TGTGCCAGCAGCCAAGAGGCTAGGACTAGCATAGCCAAAAACATTCAGTACTTC	CASSQEARTSIAKNIQYF
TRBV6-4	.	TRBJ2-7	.	TGTGCCAGCAGTGTGTCGGCCAACGGGAATTACGAGCAGTACTTC	CASSVSANGNYEQYF
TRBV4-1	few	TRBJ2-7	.	TGCGCCAGCAGCCAAGTGGACACACTAACCGACGAGCAGTACTTC	CASSQVDTLTDEQYF
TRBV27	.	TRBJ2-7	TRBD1	TGTGCCAGCAGTTGGGGGACAGGGAGCGAGCAGTACTTC	CASSWGTGSEQYF
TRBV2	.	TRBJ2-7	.	TGTGCCAGCAGTGCCCCACTCTCCTACAATGAGCAGTACTTC	CASSAPLSYNEQYF
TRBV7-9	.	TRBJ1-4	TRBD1	TGTGCCAGCAGCATAGGACCTCACCGGGACAGGGGCCCTAATGAAAAACTGTTTTTT	CASSIGPHRDRGPNEKLFF
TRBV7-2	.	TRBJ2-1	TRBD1	TGTGCCAGCAGCCTCTTTAGGGGACAGGGCGGGGAGACCCAGTTCTTC	CASSLFRGQGGETQFF
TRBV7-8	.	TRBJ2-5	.	TGTGCCAGCAGCAAAGCGACGGTCGTGCAGTACTTC	CASSKATVVQYF
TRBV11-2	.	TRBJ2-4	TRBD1	TGTGCCAGCACCTTAGGGGACAGGGGGAAAAACATTCAGTACTTC	CASTLGDRGKNIQYF
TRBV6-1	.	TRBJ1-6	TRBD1	TGTGCCGGCCGGACAGGCCCTATTAATTCACCCCTCCACTTT	CAGRTGPINSPLHF
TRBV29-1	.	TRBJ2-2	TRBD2	TGCAGCGTTGGGGACGGGGGGGCCACCGGGGAGCTGTTTTTT	CSVGDGGATGELFF
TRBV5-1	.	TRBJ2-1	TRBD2	TGCGCCAGCAGGCGGACCGGGACTAGCGGGGCTGGGAATGAGCAGTTCTTC	CASRRTGTSGAGNEQFF
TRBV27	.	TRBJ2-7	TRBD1	TGTGCCAGCAGATCCGGGACAGCGGCCTACGAGCAGTACTTC	CASRSGTAAYEQYF
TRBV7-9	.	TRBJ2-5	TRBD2	TGTGCCAGCAGCTTAGGGGGGCTAGCGGGGGAGAAAGAGACCCAGTACTTC	CASSLGGLAGEKETQYF
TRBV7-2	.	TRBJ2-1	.	TGTGCCACCACCCGAACACAGGGGGGGCATGAGCAGTTCTTC	CATTRTQGGHEQFF
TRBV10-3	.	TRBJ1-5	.	TGTGCCATCAGTGAGCCGGACAATCAGCCCCAGCATTTT	CAISEPDNQPQHF
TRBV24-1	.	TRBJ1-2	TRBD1	TGTGCCACCGGACAGGGCAACGATGGCTACACCTTC	CATGQGNDGYTF
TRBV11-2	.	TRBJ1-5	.	TGTGCCAGCAGCTTAACATCAGTGGTTCACCAGCCCCAGCATTTT	CASSLTSVVHQPQHF
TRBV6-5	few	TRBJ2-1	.	TGTGCCAGCAGTTCATCCCCCCCCTTAGCGGCGGGTGACAATGAGCAGTTCTTC	CASSSSPPLAAGDNEQFF
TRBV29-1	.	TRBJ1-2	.	TGCAGCGTTCGCCGGGAGGGGGTCTATGGCTACACCTTC	CSVRREGVYGYTF
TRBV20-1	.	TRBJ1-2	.	TGCAGTGCTAGTGCAGCCGGGACGTCCACCTATGGCTACACCTTC	CSASAAGTSTYGYTF
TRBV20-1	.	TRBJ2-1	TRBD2	TGCAGTGCTAGGGGACTAGCGGGGAAAAATGAGCAGTTCTTC	CSARGLAGKNEQFF
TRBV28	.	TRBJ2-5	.	TGTGCCAGCAGTCCCTCTTTACAGGCTTATCAAGAGACCCAGTACTTC	CASSPSLQAYQETQYF
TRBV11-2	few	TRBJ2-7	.	TGTGCCAGCAGTCGAGGTTCGCTGACCTACGAGCAGTACTTC	CASSRGSLTYEQYF
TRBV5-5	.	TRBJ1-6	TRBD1	TGTGCCAGCAGCGCTGGACAGGGGAGAAATAATTCACCCCTCCACTTT	CASSAGQGRNNSPLHF
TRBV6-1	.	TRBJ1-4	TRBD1	TGTGCCAGCAGTGACCCCGGGACAGGGGCTGAAAAACTGTTTTTT	CASSDPGTGAEKLFF
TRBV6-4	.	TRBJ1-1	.	TGTGCCAGCAGTGCAAGGGGTTCTATAACTGAAGCTTTCTTT	CASSARGSITEAFF
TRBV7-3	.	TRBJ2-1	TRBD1	TGTGCCAGCAGCAACACAGGGGGCAGAGTTTACAATGAGCAGTTCTTC	CASSNTGGRVYNEQFF
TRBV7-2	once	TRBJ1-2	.	TGTGCCAGCAGCGCAGACACCATTAACTATGGCTACACCTTC	CASSADTINYGYTF
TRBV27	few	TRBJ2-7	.	TGTGCCAGCAAAGGTCCGGACGAGCAGTACTTC	CASKGPDEQYF
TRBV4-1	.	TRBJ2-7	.	TGCGCCAGCAGCCAAGATGCGGGGCAGTCCTACGAGCAGTACTTC	CASSQDAGQSYEQYF
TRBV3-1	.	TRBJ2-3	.	TGTGCCAGCAGCCGAGCCGGACTCGATACGCAGTATTTT	CASSRAGLDTQYF
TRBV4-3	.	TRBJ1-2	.	TGCGCCAGCAGCCAAGTTGGTGGAACTAACTATGGCTACACCTTC	CASSQVGGTNYGYTF
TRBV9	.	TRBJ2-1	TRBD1	TGTGCCAGCACCAAGGGTACAGGGGTTTTTTTCTCAACTACTAACTCCTACAATGAGCAGTTCTTC	CASTKGTGVFFSTTNSYNEQFF
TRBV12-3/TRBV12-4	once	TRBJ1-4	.	TGTGCCAGCAGGGATAACGTGAGGGAAAAACTGTTTTTT	CASRDNVREKLFF
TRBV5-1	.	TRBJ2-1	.	TGCGCCAGCAGCTTGGCGGCTCAGCGGAGCAATGAGCAGTTCTTC	CASSLAAQRSNEQFF